The following is a T cell receptor beta chain sequence with its context. What it binds is not known. This sample stems from a study of response to subunit inactivated influenza vaccine. One entry per CDR3 protein results from TCRdb running MiXCR on the RT-PCR reads. This table has around 530,000 distinct CDR3 sequences, 16% appearing once. Overall study results and limits: Each seasonal influenza vaccination, the authors suggested, recruits few new T cells.

CDR3 size: 14 residues. In germline, CDR1 is DFQATT, CDR2 SNEGSKA (reference sequence). Trimming removed 3 bases at V and 2 bases at J, with 13 bases between. The chain uses TRBV20-1 and TRBJ1-2; no clear D gene. The specimen was CD4+ T cells sorted from PBMCs, collected around 25 months after vaccination. The TCR sequence derives from a man aged 45 to 75 who received an inactivated influenza vaccine. CDR3 sequence: CSARTLIANYGYTF. The CDR3 region has the DNA TGCAGTGCTAGGACCCTAATCGCAAACTATGGCTACACCTTC.